The rows below give T cell receptor beta chains drawn from one sample of a study of blood T cell repertoires in COVID-19. Repertoires were generated with immunoSEQ multiplex PCR, while TCRdb's copy carries only in-frame clones and drops some. The sample carries about 36,000 clones, roughly four fifths recorded once. The sequenced sample was peripheral blood. These receptors originate from a human donor in a cohort sampled during active or convalescent COVID-19. The donor label of this sample is uncertain. The conserved cysteine and the conserved F or W are not part of the CDR3 here. A D gene is named only where the DNA matches it firmly.

TRBV6-5,TRBJ1-6,12,TRBD1,ASSLGQEGSPLH
TRBV6-8,TRBJ2-1,14,TRBD2,ASSYCGTSPTNEQF
TRBV7-2,TRBJ2-5,12,.,ASSPRGYQETQY
TRBV28,TRBJ2-7,12,.,ASSLRALPGEQY
TRBV7-9,TRBJ2-1,14,TRBD2,ASSYGPGLAGNEQF
TRBV30,TRBJ2-3,12,TRBD2,AAGLAGGADTQY
TRBV7-9,TRBJ1-2,13,TRBD1,ASSPRQGAWYGYT
TRBV30,TRBJ1-4,12,.,AWSPLATNEKLF
TRBV29-1,TRBJ1-1,13,.,SVLTTGGGGTEAF
TRBV19,TRBJ1-1,12,.,ASSIDKRRGEAF
TRBV11-3,TRBJ2-7,12,.,ASSLGTAPDEQY
TRBV5-4,TRBJ2-2,13,.,ASSPSGKAGGELF
TRBV24-1,TRBJ2-5,10,.,ATRGAQETQY
TRBV14,TRBJ1-2,12,.,ASSQALREGGYT
TRBV27,TRBJ2-1,14,.,ASSLSVYRSYNEQF
TRBV24-1,TRBJ1-4,11,.,ATSDSGTEKLF
TRBV24-1,TRBJ1-1,12,.,ATSDGGSDTEAF
TRBV4-3,TRBJ1-2,12,TRBD1,ASSQYRGNYGYT
TRBV7-8,TRBJ1-6,10,.,ASSFRNSPLH
TRBV30,TRBJ2-3,12,.,AWRASGPTDTQY
TRBV18,TRBJ1-5,12,.,ASSMDWSGEPQH
TRBV19,TRBJ2-6,15,TRBD1,ASSPGQGFAGANVLT
TRBV4-1,TRBJ1-1,11,.,ASSQIWNTEAF
TRBV27,TRBJ1-1,16,TRBD1,ASSRGGQERGWNTEAF
TRBV12-3/TRBV12-4,TRBJ1-5,11,.,ASSSGTYQPQH
TRBV6-4,TRBJ1-4,12,.,ASPADSSNEKLF
TRBV5-1,TRBJ2-7,13,TRBD2,ASSPSAGGKYEQY
TRBV15,TRBJ1-2,12,.,ATSRDQGSYGYT
TRBV19,TRBJ2-7,12,.,ASSIVPQGYEQY
TRBV13,TRBJ2-1,13,.,ASSQTSGPYNEQF
TRBV29-1,TRBJ1-1,8,.,SVLVAEAF
TRBV29-1,TRBJ1-1,10,.,SYTQGNTEAF
TRBV4-1,TRBJ2-7,14,.,ASSQEGSGGSYEQY
TRBV14,TRBJ2-5,13,TRBD1,ASSPGQGLVETQY
TRBV9,TRBJ2-5,13,.,ASSPAATRIETQY